This TCR beta chain was sequenced in a study of cytomegalovirus exposure and HLA in healthy donors. The study ran its PCR with 60 Vbeta and 13 Jbeta primers. Measured with immunoSEQ multiplex PCR; TCRdb has only the in-frame clones, and not every one. The table has about 140,000 clones, about three quarters seen once. The CDR3 extends over 12 amino acids. V shed 7 bases and J shed 4 bases, with 10 bases lying between them. Germline CDR1 reads LNHDA; CDR2 reads SQIVND (reference sequence). This clone was seen only a few times. The receptor was isolated from a man between 25 and 39 years old in good health and CMV-seropositive. Input material: PBMCs. This chain joins TRBV19 and TRBJ1-2; D uncertain. CDR3 amino acids: CASTQSGYGYTF. The CDR3 DNA reads TGTGCCAGTACCCAATCGGGCTATGGCTACACCTTC. Full variable domain (rest looked up from reference TRBV19 and TRBJ1-2): DGGITQSPKYLFRKEGQNVTLSCEQNLNHDAMYWYRQDPGQGLRLIYYSQIVNDFQKGDIAEGYSVSREKKESFPLTVTSAQKNPTAFYLCASTQSGYGYTFGSGTRLTVV.